The 15 T cell receptor beta chains listed next were all sequenced from one sample in a study of shared clonotypes between healthy human individuals. Only in-frame clones appear in the TCRdb table, and some are missing; sequencing was by immunoSEQ multiplex PCR. The table records some 2,100,000 clones, 95% of them present only once. The specimen was naive CD4+ T cells sorted from blood. Subset in this sample: CD45RA+ positively selected. These receptors all stem from a man aged 18 to 35 in good health.

The chain has TRBV6-5 and TRBJ2-3; TRBD1 matches 7 bases. The CDR3 is made up of 13 amino acids. The trim removed 8 bases at V and 4 bases at J, leaving 6 bases unmatched. Germline V gene data show CDR1 as MNHEY and CDR2 as SVGAGI. CDR3 coding DNA: TGTGCCAGCGGCATAGGGGGCGCAGATACGCAGTATTTT. Its protein is CASGIGGADTQYF.

V is TRBV27 and J is TRBJ2-7; 10 bases line up with TRBD1. The germline V gene has CDR1 MNHEY and CDR2 SMNVEV (reference sequence). Unmatched junction bases numbered 10, after V lost 10 bases and J lost 1 base. The CDR3 contains 15 residues. Here the CDR3 DNA reads TGTGCCACTAGACAGGGGGCGGTCGGTTCCTACGAGCAGTACTTC. It yields the protein CATRQGAVGSYEQYF.

The rearrangement links TRBV7-2 to TRBJ1-2; tentatively, D is TRBD1 (5 bases). Between the trimmed V and J ends, which lost 1 base and 8 bases, there was a span of 17 bases. Germline CDR1 SGHTA, CDR2 FQGNSA. There are 15 residues in the CDR3. This CDR3 reads CASSLGFPGSRGYTF. CDR3 sequence (DNA): TGTGCCAGCAGCTTAGGTTTTCCAGGGTCGAGAGGCTACACCTTC.

The rearrangement links TRBV5-8 to TRBJ2-7; TRBD2 matches at 12 bases. V gave up 0 bases and J gave up 7 bases; unmatched junction bases: 11. The CDR3 is made up of 17 amino acids. Per germline, CDR1 SGHTS and CDR2 YDEGEE. CDR3 coding DNA: TGTGCCAGCAGCTTGGAAGTCTCACTAGCGGGAGGCCAAGAGCAGTACTTC. Amino acids: CASSLEVSLAGGQEQYF. The full variable domain, with the rest looked up from reference TRBV5-8 and TRBJ2-7, is EAGVTQSPTHLIKTRGQQATLRCSPISGHTSVYWYQQALGLGLQFLLWYDEGEERNRGNFPPRFSGRQFPNYSSELNVNALELEDSALYLCASSLEVSLAGGQEQYFGPGTRLTVT.

This sequence joins TRBV27 and TRBJ1-2, with TRBD1 matching 7 bases. The V segment lost 3 bases and the J segment 11 bases; nucleotides outside the gene matches: 9. The CDR3 spans 13 residues. The germline V gene has CDR1 MNHEY and CDR2 SMNVEV (reference sequence). The CDR3 protein is CASSFSGQAPYTF. Written as DNA, the CDR3 is TGTGCCAGCAGTTTCTCTGGACAGGCGCCATACACCTTC.

V is TRBV11-2 and J is TRBJ1-1; D gene unclear. This CDR3 spans 14 amino acids. Trimming pared 3 bases from V and 6 bases from J, leaving 14 bases between. The V gene's germline CDR1 is SGHAT and CDR2 FQNNGV. The CDR3 coding sequence is TGTGCCAGCAGCTTGGCCGGGTTGTCAGCTGAAGCTTTCTTT. This gives the protein CASSLAGLSAEAFF.

The chain joins TRBV18 to TRBJ2-2, with TRBD1 as a possible D gene (6 bases). The CDR3 has 15 residues. Germline loops: CDR1 KGHSH, CDR2 LQKENI. V was pared by 4 bases and J by 5 bases, with 14 bases between. CDR3 DNA sequence: TGTGCCAGCTCACAACAGGGCTCGGGGACCGGGGAGCTGTTTTTT. Its protein is CASSQQGSGTGELFF.

This clone appeared a few times. The gene calls are TRBV4-2 and TRBJ2-5; 9 bases fit TRBD2. Losses at the gene ends were 3 bases for V and 5 bases for J; bases not matched to a gene: 13. Germline V gene lookup returns CDR1 LGHNA and CDR2 YNFKEQ. The CDR3 sequence is 17 residues long. The CDR3 nucleotides are TGTGCCAGCAGCCATGGTATAGCGGGGGCCCCCGGGGAGACCCAGTACTTC. Residues: CASSHGIAGAPGETQYF.

This chain uses TRBV28 with TRBJ2-5; perhaps TRBD2 as D (7 bases). Germline V gene lookup returns CDR1 MDHEN and CDR2 SYDVKM. Trimming took 5 bases from V and 4 from J, leaving 17 bases between them. The CDR3 is 15 residues long. CDR3: CASSVSGVGGETQYF. CDR3 bases: TGTGCCAGCAGTGTCAGCGGGGTAGGGGGAGAGACCCAGTACTTC.

This clone was counted a single time. At one of its ends the junction is not consistent with the germline gene, which may arise from a read error. The V call is TRBV7-7, the J call TRBJ2-3; either TRBD1 or TRBD2 may fit D (5 bases each). The CDR3 is 16 residues long. Germline V gene lookup returns CDR1 SSHAT and CDR2 FNYEAQ (reference sequence). In DNA form, the CDR3 reads TGTGCTAGCAGCCCCGAGGGGAGCTTCGACACAGATACGCAGTATTTT. Protein: CASSPEGSFDTDTQYF.

The chain uses TRBV6-1 and TRBJ1-4, with D possibly matching TRBD1 (6 bases). The germline V gene has CDR1 MNHNS and CDR2 SASEGT. V was clipped by 4 bases and J by 8 bases, with 14 bases between them. The CDR3 totals 14 residues. CDR3 sequence: CASSASQGSEKLFF. In DNA form, the CDR3 reads TGTGCCAGCAGTGCATCACAGGGATCGGAAAAACTGTTTTTT.

This clone came up once. The gene calls are TRBV11-2 and TRBJ2-1; 9 positions match TRBD1. From germline, CDR1 is SGHAT and CDR2 FQNNGV. This CDR3 contains 16 residues. Germline trimming cut 3 bases from V and 6 bases from J; bases unmatched to any gene: 9. The DNA for the CDR3 is TGTGCCAGCAGCTTGTTTACCGGGACAGGGATCAATGAGCAGTTCTTC. It is translated as CASSLFTGTGINEQFF.

A single count supports this clone. The rearrangement joins TRBV30 to TRBJ2-1, with D maybe TRBD2 (6 bases). The CDR3 is made up of 14 amino acids. Germline lookup yields CDR1 GTSNPN and CDR2 SVGIG (reference sequence). Trimming cost V 7 bases and J 4 bases, with 17 bases left between them. CDR3 DNA sequence: TGTGCCTTTGGACGGGAGCTGCAGTACAATGAGCAGTTCTTC. Translated, it gives CAFGRELQYNEQFF.

The chain carries TRBV7-3 and TRBJ2-3; 10 bases are shared with TRBD2. The length of the CDR3 is 14 residues. Germline CDR1 and CDR2: SGHTA and FQGTGA. Germline trimming cut 4 bases from V and 3 bases from J; bases unmatched to any gene: 1. The CDR3 loop is CASSSGLATDTQYF. CDR3 DNA sequence: TGTGCCAGCAGCTCGGGACTAGCGACAGATACGCAGTATTTT.

The V and J genes are TRBV28 and TRBJ2-5; D gene unclear. The CDR3 loop spans 12 amino acids. Germline CDR1 MDHEN, CDR2 SYDVKM. V was pared by 3 bases and J by 3 bases, with 5 bases between. CDR3 nucleotide sequence: TGTGCCAGCAGTTTCGGCAAAGAGACCCAGTACTTC. It translates to CASSFGKETQYF.